The clone carrying this T cell receptor (beta chain) showed up just a few times. Its antigen is unidentified. This specimen comes from a study of T cell repertoires in cytomegalovirus infection. Study information: Shared public TCR beta signatures pointed to both CMV infection and a matching HLA type.

Using its own MiXCR run on the reads, TCRdb lists one record per CDR3 protein. This sample yields about 830,000 distinct CDR3 sequences, of which 32% are seen a single time; over 10% belongs to the top ten. Losses at the gene ends were 3 bases for V and 6 bases for J; bases not matched to a gene: 14. This CDR3 comprises 18 residues. Sequencing used cultured CD8+ T cells from PBMCs, obtained from culture after CMV antigen stimulation. The receptor comes from a human donor in good health (CMV status not recorded). Some clones in this sample may be carry-over from other donors' samples. The gene calls are TRBV12-3 or TRBV12-4 and TRBJ2-3; 11 bases fit TRBD2. In DNA, the CDR3 is TGTGCCAGCAGTTTTGTAGCGGGGGGGCCGGATCAGGTGGATACGCAGTATTTT. This sequence encodes CASSFVAGGPDQVDTQYF.